Following are 28 T cell receptor beta chains from one sample sequenced in a study of T cells in women clearing cervical HPV infection. This table comes from immunoSEQ multiplex PCR, and its TCRdb copy is limited to in-frame clones, with some not included. The sample totals about 21,000 clones. Sequencing input: blood buffy coat. All receptors come from a woman aged 18-70 years with a cervical HPV16 infection that either progressed to CIN3+ or cleared (not recorded which).

About this clone itself: The junction departs from germline at one end; a sequencing error may be responsible. The CDR3 end lies 3 residues beyond the end of the read and is filled in from the germline J gene. The chain employs TRBV4-2 and TRBJ2-7, with D uncertain. Germline assignment: CDR1 LGHNA and CDR2 YNFKEQ. CDR3 size: 14 residues. The CDR3: CASSQDTFDYEQYF. CDR3 DNA (partial): TGCGCCAGCAGCCAAGATACTTTTGACTACGAG.

A remark on this clone: Sequencing ends 3 residues short of the CDR3 end; the germline J gene provides the rest. The chain uses TRBV6-2 or TRBV6-3 and TRBJ2-1, with D hard to call. The CDR3 has 11 residues. CDR1 and CDR2 (germline): MNHEY, SVGEGT. The ends were cut back, 8 bases at V and 3 bases at J, with 5 bases in the middle. Here the CDR3 reads CASVRYNEQFF. CDR3 bases read: TGTGCCAGCGTCCGCTACAATGAG.

As to this clone: Coverage ceases 3 residues before the CDR3 finishes, and the germline J gene fills in the end. V gene TRBV2 combines with J gene TRBJ1-1, with D uncertain. The CDR3 spans 11 residues. Germline values: CDR1 SNHLY, CDR2 FYNNEI. The CDR3 DNA, read in part, is TGTGCCAGCAGTAGGGTGGCGGAA. This sequence encodes CASSRVAE. The whole CDR3 region reads CASSRVAEAFF.

About this clone: The read gets to within 3 residues of the CDR3 end, and the germline J gene fills in the rest. V gene TRBV5-1 combines with J gene TRBJ2-3; 10 nucleotides align to TRBD2. The V gene end was trimmed by 0 bases and the J gene end by 3 bases; junction bases not matched to a gene: 10. CDR3 length equals 18 residues. Germline V CDR1 and CDR2: SGHRS, YFSETQ. The sequenced part of the CDR3 DNA is TGCGCCAGCAGCTTGGAACTTACTGCTAGCGGGAGTACAGATACG. It codes for CASSLELTASGSTDT. The whole CDR3 reads CASSLELTASGSTDTQYF. The whole variable domain, filled in from reference TRBV5-1 and TRBJ2-3, reads KAGVTQTPRYLIKTRGQQVTLSCSPISGHRSVSWYQQTPGQGLQFLFEYFSETQRNKGNFPGRFSGRQFSNSRSEMNVSTLELGDSALYLCASSLELTASGSTDTQYFGPGTRLTVL.

Turning to this clone: Read coverage stops 3 residues before the CDR3 terminus; the germline J gene supplies the remainder. The chain links TRBV6-2 or TRBV6-3 to TRBJ2-3, with D tentatively TRBD1 (6 bases). Germline CDR1 MNHEY, CDR2 SVGEGT. Trimming cost V 2 bases and J 4 bases, with 10 bases left between them. The CDR3 runs to 14 residues. CDR3 region: CASSYSQGPDTQYF. The sequenced part of the CDR3 DNA is TGTGCCAGCAGTTACAGCCAGGGGCCAGATACG.

To note about this clone: One end of the junction does not line up with germline, which may come from a read error. Read data end 3 residues before the CDR3 end; the end is taken from the germline J gene. The chain carries TRBV4-2 and TRBJ2-5; D is possibly TRBD2 (5 bases). Looked up from germline, CDR1 is LGHNA and CDR2 is YNFKEQ. This CDR3 has 15 residues. Partial CDR3 DNA: TGCGCCAGCAGCCAAGATATACAGCGGCAAGAGACC. This translates into CASSQDIQRQET. The whole CDR3 sequence reads CASSQDIQRQETQYF.

To note about this clone: The CDR3 extends 3 residues past the end of the read, so its final part is completed from the germline J gene. The V gene is TRBV7-9, the J gene TRBJ1-5, with D tentatively TRBD1 (5 bases). The CDR3 contains 14 residues. The ends were cut back, 0 bases at V and 4 bases at J, with 7 bases in the middle. Germline loops: CDR1 SEHNR, CDR2 FQNEAQ (reference sequence). The CDR3 protein is CASSLAGENQPQHF. The CDR3 bases that were read are TGTGCCAGCAGCTTAGCAGGGGAGAATCAGCCC.

Regarding this clone: The junction does not match germline at one end; this may be a read error. Read sequence stops 3 residues before the CDR3 end, and the germline J gene provides the missing end. The chain is built from TRBV19 and TRBJ1-2, with unresolved D. Per germline, CDR1 LNHDA and CDR2 SQIVND (reference sequence). The CDR3 sequence is 13 residues long. Incomplete CDR3 DNA: TGTGCCAGTAGTATAGATCTTAGCTATGAC. This sequence encodes CASSIDLSYD. The whole CDR3 is CASSIDLSYDYTF. Combining the CDR3 with reference TRBV19 and TRBJ1-2 gives the whole variable domain DGGITQSPKYLFRKEGQNVTLSCEQNLNHDAMYWYRQDPGQGLRLIYYSQIVNDFQKGDIAEGYSVSREKKESFPLTVTSAQKNPTAFYLCASSIDLSYDYTFGSGTRLTVV.

Remarks on this clone: The DNA ends 3 residues before the CDR3 does, and the rest of the CDR3 is filled in from the germline J gene. The chain uses TRBV10-2 and TRBJ2-2; 9 bases align to TRBD1. This CDR3 contains 15 residues. With V trimmed by 10 bases and J by 5 bases, 11 bases remained unmatched. Germline V lookup: CDR1 WSHSY, CDR2 SAAADI. This CDR3 is CATKSGTGYTGELFF. The part of the CDR3 DNA that was read is TGCGCCACCAAGTCCGGGACAGGGTATACCGGGGAG.

Regarding this clone: The sequence runs out 3 residues before the end of the CDR3; the remainder is reconstructed from the germline J gene. V and J are TRBV10-3 and TRBJ2-5; 7 nucleotides align to TRBD2. The germline V gene encodes CDR1 ENHRY and CDR2 SYGVKD. CDR3 length: 17 amino acids. The J segment lost 1 base and the V segment lost 3 bases, leaving 11 bases of the junction unmatched. CDR3 DNA, as far as it was read: TGTGCCATCAGTGAAGGTGGGGAAGGGGAGGGCCAAGAGACC. Its translation: CAISEGGEGEGQET. The full-length CDR3 reads as CAISEGGEGEGQETQYF.

Comments on this clone: Coverage ceases 3 residues before the CDR3 finishes, and the germline J gene fills in the end. The chain employs TRBV7-2 and TRBJ1-1; a possible D gene is TRBD1 (6 bases). Trimming removed 5 bases at V and 5 bases at J, with 12 bases between. The CDR3 contains 13 residues. Germline CDR1 SGHTA, CDR2 FQGNSA. CDR3 residues: CASSTPGETEAFF. The CDR3 bases that were read are TGTGCCAGCAGCACACCAGGGGAAACTGAA.

With regard to this clone: With the read ending 3 residues before the CDR3 end, the germline J gene is used to fill in that end. J is TRBJ2-3 and V is TRBV3-1 (or the pseudogene TRBV3-2), with D maybe TRBD2 (6 bases). The CDR3 has 18 residues. Per the germline V gene, CDR1 is LGHDT and CDR2 is YNNKEL (reference sequence). V was cut by 4 bases and J by 5 bases, with 25 bases left in between. The CDR3 region is CASSPGGDGDFLLDTQYF. The CDR3 DNA, read in part, is TGTGCCAGCAGCCCAGGAGGTGATGGGGACTTTTTATTAGATACG.

Remarks on this clone: The read is 3 residues too short to cover the CDR3 end, so that end is filled in from the germline J gene. The chain uses TRBV20-1 and TRBJ1-5; 7 bases fit TRBD1. After removal of 6 bases from V and 0 bases from J, the junction contained 5 bases not matched to a gene. CDR3 length: 14 amino acids. The V gene's germline CDR1 is DFQATT and CDR2 SNEGSKA (reference sequence). This chain's CDR3 is CSAERTGSNQPQHF. CDR3 DNA, as far as it was read: TGCAGTGCCGAGCGGACAGGTAGCAATCAGCCC.

CDR3 residues: CASSPGLPGSPLHF. The sequenced part of the CDR3 DNA is TGCGCCAGCAGCCCCGGACTGCCGGGTTCACCC. V is TRBV5-1 and J is TRBJ1-6, with unresolved D. Read data end 3 residues before the CDR3 end; the end is taken from the germline J gene. Germline V gene lookup returns CDR1 SGHRS and CDR2 YFSETQ. This CDR3 spans 14 amino acids. With 4 bases removed from V and 9 bases from J, the gap between germline ends came to 14 bases.

A word on this clone: The read falls 3 residues short of the CDR3 end, and the missing part is taken from the germline J gene. The chain uses TRBV19 and TRBJ1-3, with 12 bases lining up with TRBD1. The CDR3 covers 16 residues. V lost 8 bases to trimming and J lost 5 bases; unmatched junction nucleotides: 10. Germline V gene sequence: CDR1 LNHDA, CDR2 SQIVND (reference sequence). The sequenced CDR3 bases are TGTGCCAGTCCCCCGGGACAGGGGGCAGAAAGAAACACC. Translation: CASPPGQGAERNT. The whole CDR3 sequence reads CASPPGQGAERNTIYF.

About this clone itself: The read terminates 3 residues before the CDR3 end, so the remaining end is supplied by the germline J gene. V usage is TRBV6-2 or TRBV6-3 and J usage is TRBJ1-2, with 7 bases aligning to TRBD1. Trimming removed 4 bases from V and 4 bases from J; junction bases left unmatched: 9. Germline loops: CDR1 MNHEY, CDR2 SVGEGT. The CDR3 loop spans 15 amino acids. The CDR3 loop is CASSSTGDSLYGYTF. The DNA read from the CDR3 is TGTGCCAGCAGTTCTACAGGGGACAGCCTCTATGGC.

On this clone: The CDR3 end lies 3 residues beyond the end of the read and is filled in from the germline J gene. V and J are TRBV6-1 and TRBJ1-6; 7 bases fit TRBD1. Germline V gene sequence: CDR1 MNHNS, CDR2 SASEGT. The CDR3 runs to 14 residues. J lost 10 bases, V lost 4 bases, and 7 bases had no gene match. CDR3 DNA, as far as it was read: TGTGCCAGCAGTGCGGGGACAGAGGCATCACCC. This encodes CASSAGTEASP. The entire CDR3 protein reads CASSAGTEASPLHF.

Worth noting for this clone: Read data end 3 residues before the CDR3 end; the end is taken from the germline J gene. This sequence joins TRBV2 and TRBJ1-4; possibly TRBD1 for D (5 bases). The length of the CDR3 is 15 residues. Looked up from germline, CDR1 is SNHLY and CDR2 is FYNNEI. V was shortened by 6 bases and J by 6 bases, with 17 bases between the two germline ends. Incomplete CDR3 DNA: TGTGCCAGCAGGCCACCCTCCAGGGTGGATGAAAAA. This gives the protein CASRPPSRVDEK. The whole CDR3 region reads CASRPPSRVDEKLFF.

Remarks on this clone: The read comes to an end 3 residues before the CDR3 does, leaving the germline J gene to fill in the end. The rearrangement uses TRBV5-1 and TRBJ2-7, with TRBD2 identical over 7 bases. Germline CDR1 is SGHRS and CDR2 is YFSETQ. The CDR3 is made up of 14 amino acids. The trim removed 7 bases at V and 0 bases at J, leaving 7 bases unmatched. This chain's CDR3 is CASAGGGGSYEQYF. Partial CDR3 DNA: TGCGCCAGCGCGGGTGGGGGGGGCTCCTACGAG.

As regards this clone: The CDR3 extends 3 residues past the end of the read, so its final part is completed from the germline J gene. This chain connects TRBV20-1 to TRBJ2-5; 9 bases fit TRBD2. The CDR3 has 15 amino acids. J gave up 2 bases and V 6 bases, and 10 bases lay outside the gene matches. Germline V lookup: CDR1 DFQATT, CDR2 SNEGSKA (reference sequence). The covered CDR3 bases are TGCAGTGCGCCGAGGGCTAGCGGGATACAAGAGACC. Its translation: CSAPRASGIQET. The whole CDR3 sequence is CSAPRASGIQETQYF.

Concerning this clone: The observed sequence ends 3 residues before the CDR3 terminus, with the missing tail filled in from the germline J gene. V and J are TRBV23-1 and TRBJ2-7, with 9 bases lining up with TRBD2. TRBV23-1 is flagged as an ORF with uncertain function. CDR3 length equals 17 residues. Trimming removed 0 bases from V and 1 base from J; junction bases left unmatched: 7. The CDR3 loop is CASSQSPSREGSYEQYF. The part of the CDR3 DNA that was read is TGCGCCAGCAGTCAATCTCCCTCGCGGGAGGGTTCCTACGAG.

As for this clone: The read ends 3 residues before the CDR3 terminus; that terminus is restored from the germline J gene. This chain joins TRBV5-6 and TRBJ2-3; 9 bases are shared with TRBD1. Germline CDR1 SGHDT, CDR2 YYEEEE. Trimming at V came to 0 bases and at J to 5 bases, leaving 4 bases not matched to a gene. The CDR3 length is 15 residues. CDR3 bases read: TGTGCCAGCAGCTTGGTGGACAGGGGATTAGATACG. This gives the protein CASSLVDRGLDT. From start to end, the CDR3 is CASSLVDRGLDTQYF.

Partial CDR3 DNA: TGTGCCACCAGCTCTCGGGGGGAGAGGAGCAATCAGCCC. Its translation is CATSSRGERSNQP. The complete CDR3 reads CATSSRGERSNQPQHF. The chain recombines TRBV15 with TRBJ1-5; tentatively, D is TRBD1 (5 bases). The read comes to an end 3 residues before the CDR3 does, leaving the germline J gene to fill in the end. In germline, CDR1 is LNHNV, CDR2 YYDKDF (reference sequence). The CDR3 is 16 residues long. V lost 5 bases, J lost 1 base, and 15 bases lay in between. Full variable domain (missing parts from reference TRBV15 and TRBJ1-5): DAMVIQNPRYQVTQFGKPVTLSCSQTLNHNVMYWYQQKSSQAPKLLFHYYDKDFNNEADTPDNFQSRRPNTSFCFLDIRSPGLGDTAMYLCATSSRGERSNQPQHFGDGTRLSIL.

Remarks on this clone: Sequencing ends 3 residues short of the CDR3 end; the germline J gene provides the rest. This chain links TRBV19 with TRBJ2-6; TRBD1 matches 11 bases. Germline CDR1 and CDR2: LNHDA and SQIVND (reference sequence). With 7 bases clipped from V and 1 base from J, the junction kept 6 bases outside the gene matches. CDR3 length equals 17 residues. The CDR3 DNA, read in part, is TGTGCCAGTAAACCGGGACAGGGGGTTTCTGGGGCCAACGTC. Its translation is CASKPGQGVSGANV. The CDR3 in full is CASKPGQGVSGANVLTF.

In regard to this clone: The sequenced fragment ends 3 residues before the CDR3 boundary, so the rest is inferred from the germline J gene. V usage is TRBV28 and J usage is TRBJ2-7; 12 bases are a match to TRBD1. J lost 4 bases, V lost 2 bases, and 6 bases had no gene match. The CDR3 consists of 16 residues. Germline V gene sequence: CDR1 MDHEN, CDR2 SYDVKM. The sequenced part of the CDR3 DNA is TGTGCCAGCAGTTTACCCGGGACAGGGGGCTTATACGAG. It yields the protein CASSLPGTGGLYE. The full-length CDR3 reads as CASSLPGTGGLYEQYF. The variable domain in full, with the rest retrieved from reference TRBV28 and TRBJ2-7, is DVKVTQSSRYLVKRTGEKVFLECVQDMDHENMFWYRQDPGLGLRLIYFSYDVKMKEKGDIPEGYSVSREKKERFSLILESASTNQTSMYLCASSLPGTGGLYEQYFGPGTRLTVT.

On this clone itself: The CDR3 is cut off 3 residues early in the read; its end comes from the germline J gene. The chain is built from TRBV13 and TRBJ2-7; 11 nucleotides agree with TRBD1. Trimming took 5 bases from V and 2 from J; bases not matched to a gene: 5. The V gene's germline CDR1 is PRHDT and CDR2 FYEKMQ (reference sequence). This CDR3 comprises 15 residues. The chain's CDR3 is CASSPGTGGAYEQYF. Incomplete CDR3 DNA: TGTGCCAGCAGCCCAGGGACAGGGGGAGCCTACGAG.

Incomplete CDR3 DNA: TGCGCCAGCATGTTGACGCTAGCGGCCACAGATACG. Amino acids: CASMLTLAATDT. The whole CDR3 protein is CASMLTLAATDTQYF. The chain joins TRBV10-1 to TRBJ2-3, with 7 bases fitting TRBD2. The sequence runs out 3 residues before the end of the CDR3; the remainder is reconstructed from the germline J gene. Germline V gives CDR1 WNHNN, CDR2 SYGVQD (reference sequence). Trimming at V came to 7 bases and at J to 2 bases, leaving 9 bases not matched to a gene. The CDR3 consists of 15 residues.

A remark on this clone: The observed sequence ends 3 residues before the CDR3 terminus, with the missing tail filled in from the germline J gene. The genes are TRBV19 and TRBJ2-1; 11 nucleotides agree with TRBD2. V gave up 6 bases and J gave up 0 bases; unmatched junction bases: 4. The CDR3 runs to 16 residues. Germline V gene sequence: CDR1 LNHDA, CDR2 SQIVND (reference sequence). The DNA read from the CDR3 is TGTGCCAGTAGCATACTAGCGGGAGACTCCTACAATGAG. Its translation is CASSILAGDSYNE. The entire CDR3 reads CASSILAGDSYNEQFF.